The 22 T cell receptor beta chains below were found in one sample sequenced in a study of siplizumab effects on memory and regulatory T cells. These receptors have no identified antigens. The assay was immunoSEQ multiplex PCR, and TCRdb's table has in-frame clones only and misses some. The table lists roughly 10,000 clones, about 40% of them singletons, with about 11% in the top ten. Researchers maintained the mixed lymphocyte reaction cells in coculture at 37°C for about six days. Material for sequencing was CFSE-low (dividing) CD8+ T cells sorted from an allogeneic mixed lymphocyte reaction. These receptor sequences come from a human donor in good health; the cells came from an allogeneic mixed lymphocyte reaction.

The chain carries TRBV7-9 and TRBJ2-4; 11 bases agree with TRBD1. Germline loops: CDR1 SEHNR, CDR2 FQNEAQ (reference sequence). Losses at the gene ends were 5 bases for V and 1 base for J; bases not matched to a gene: 7. The CDR3 runs to 17 residues. The CDR3 spells CASSPLGQGAAKNIQYF. In nucleotides, the CDR3 is TGTGCCAGCAGCCCCCTTGGACAGGGGGCTGCCAAAAACATTCAGTACTTC.

The chain has TRBV5-6 and TRBJ2-7; 9 nucleotides line up with TRBD1. The CDR3 is made up of 19 amino acids. Germline lookup yields CDR1 SGHDT and CDR2 YYEEEE. V shed 4 bases, J shed 4 bases, and the junction held 21 bases outside the gene matches. The CDR3 sequence is CASSRTGTGKSFMLYEQYF. The CDR3 DNA follows: TGTGCCAGCAGCCGCACCGGGACAGGGAAATCCTTTATGTTGTACGAGCAGTACTTC. The variable domain in full, completed from reference TRBV5-6 and TRBJ2-7, reads DAGVTQSPTHLIKTRGQQVTLRCSPKSGHDTVSWYQQALGQGPQFIFQYYEEEERQRGNFPDRFSGHQFPNYSSELNVNALLLGDSALYLCASSRTGTGKSFMLYEQYFGPGTRLTVT.

The chain employs TRBV19 and TRBJ2-3, with a tentative D call TRBD1 (7 bases). V was cut by 7 bases and J by 2 bases, with 13 bases left in between. Per the germline V gene, CDR1 is LNHDA and CDR2 is SQIVND (reference sequence). The CDR3 extends over 14 amino acids. CDR3 sequence: CASKEGADTDTQYF. The CDR3 region has the DNA TGTGCCAGTAAGGAGGGGGCCGACACAGATACGCAGTATTTT.

The rearrangement joins TRBV11-2 to TRBJ1-5, with a weak D call TRBD1 (6 bases). CDR3 length equals 15 residues. In germline, CDR1 is SGHAT, CDR2 FQNNGV. V was clipped by 0 bases and J by 7 bases, with 13 bases between them. CDR3 bases: TGTGCCAGCAGCTTAGAGGGGGCCAGGGGCCAGCCCCAGCATTTT. It specifies CASSLEGARGQPQHF.

This rearrangement joins TRBV9 to TRBJ2-3; the D is unclear. V was cut by 6 bases and J by 4 bases, with 9 bases left in between. Germline V gene sequence: CDR1 SGDLS, CDR2 YYNGEE. CDR3 length: 12 amino acids. CDR3 loop: CASTDVADTQYF. DNA of the CDR3: TGTGCCAGCACCGACGTAGCAGATACGCAGTATTTT. Looking up the rest from reference TRBV9 and TRBJ2-3 gives the full variable domain: DSGVTQTPKHLITATGQRVTLRCSPRSGDLSVYWYQQSLDQGLQFLIQYYNGEERAKGNILERFSAQQFPDLHSELNLSSLELGDSALYFCASTDVADTQYFGPGTRLTVL.

The chain combines TRBV7-2 with TRBJ1-2; 10 bases fit TRBD1. V lost 5 bases, J lost 6 bases, and 3 bases stayed unmatched. Germline lookup yields CDR1 SGHTA and CDR2 FQGNSA. The CDR3 spans 13 residues. CDR3 region: CASSPGQGHGYTF. The CDR3 nucleotides are TGTGCCAGCAGCCCGGGACAGGGGCATGGCTACACCTTC.

Only a few counts were recorded for this clone. The rearrangement links TRBV6-5 to TRBJ1-1; 9 nucleotides match TRBD1. The CDR3 length is 15 residues. Germline V gene data show CDR1 as MNHEY and CDR2 as SVGAGI. J lost 3 bases, V lost 7 bases, and 9 bases had no gene match. The CDR3 spells CASTLSGTGYTEAFF. The CDR3 DNA follows: TGTGCCAGCACCTTATCCGGGACAGGGTACACTGAAGCTTTCTTT.

This clone was counted only a few times. This chain uses TRBV6-1 with TRBJ2-5; the D is unclear. The V gene lost 8 bases and the J gene lost 2 bases, with 9 bases spanning the gap. Looked up from germline, CDR1 is MNHNS and CDR2 is SASEGT. CDR3 length equals 12 residues. CDR3 sequence reads: CASWAIQETQYF. DNA of the CDR3: TGTGCCAGCTGGGCCATACAAGAGACCCAGTACTTC.

The rearrangement uses TRBV4-1 and TRBJ2-6; D is unresolved. This CDR3 region has 16 residues. The V end was cut by 0 bases, the J end by 4 bases, with 10 bases between. CDR1 and CDR2 from the germline V gene are MGHRA and YSYEKL. CDR3 coding DNA: TGCGCCAGCAGCCAAGATGGCACCAACGGGGCCAACGTCCTGACTTTC. Its translation is CASSQDGTNGANVLTF.

V gene TRBV5-1 combines with J gene TRBJ1-2, with 10 positions matching TRBD1. The germline V gene encodes CDR1 SGHRS and CDR2 YFSETQ. The length of the CDR3 is 14 residues. The junction had 10 bases not matched to a gene; V was cut back by 6 bases and J by 8 bases. As DNA, the CDR3 is TGCGCCAGCACTCCGGGACAGGGGCGCGGAGGCTACACCTTC. Its translation: CASTPGQGRGGYTF.

The chain couples TRBV27 to TRBJ2-3; TRBD2 matches 13 bases. The CDR3 has 16 residues. The V segment lost 3 bases and the J segment 6 bases; nucleotides outside the gene matches: 6. The germline CDR1 and CDR2 sequences are MNHEY and SMNVEV (reference sequence). The CDR3 nucleotides read TGTGCCAGCAGTTTTAGACTAGCGGGGGGTGTGGATACGCAGTATTTT. The encoded protein is CASSFRLAGGVDTQYF.

This clone was seen a few times. The chain carries TRBV7-2 and TRBJ1-3; no firm D call. Germline V gene lookup returns CDR1 SGHTA and CDR2 FQGNSA. This CDR3 comprises 13 residues. Trimming stripped 2 bases from V and 4 bases from J, with 6 bases between. CDR3 in amino acids: CASSLYVGNTIYF. DNA of the CDR3: TGTGCCAGCAGCTTATATGTGGGAAACACCATATATTTT.

This clone was observed a few times. V usage is TRBV28 and J usage is TRBJ2-7, with D perhaps matching TRBD1 or TRBD2 (5 bases each). Trimming stripped 2 bases from V and 12 bases from J, with 11 bases between. The CDR3 loop spans 11 amino acids. Looked up from germline, CDR1 is MDHEN and CDR2 is SYDVKM. The DNA for the CDR3 is TGTGCCAGCAGTTTAGGGACGCTTGCGTACTTC. Translation: CASSLGTLAYF.

Only a few counts were recorded for this clone. The chain links TRBV4-1 to TRBJ2-2, with D perhaps matching TRBD2 (5 bases). V dropped 11 bases and J dropped 4 bases, with 20 bases sitting between them. CDR1 is MGHRA, CDR2 YSYEKL, per germline. The CDR3 has 15 amino acids. CDR3 region: CAAAPDSHFTGELFF. The CDR3 nucleotides are TGCGCCGCGGCCCCGGACTCCCACTTCACCGGGGAGCTGTTTTTT.

This clone is a singleton in its sample. The rearrangement links TRBV4-3 to TRBJ1-2; 9 bases are shared with TRBD1. Germline V lookup: CDR1 LGHNA, CDR2 YSLEER. Unmatched junction bases numbered 6, after V lost 3 bases and J lost 4 bases. The CDR3 runs 15 residues. For the CDR3, the DNA is TGCGCCAGCAGCCATAGCCCGGGACAGGGCTATGGCTACACCTTC. It is translated as CASSHSPGQGYGYTF.

This clone has only a few counts. The V gene is TRBV12-5, the J gene TRBJ2-1; D is unresolved. The V end was cut by 3 bases, the J end by 15 bases, with 18 bases between. The germline CDR1 and CDR2 sequences are LGHNT and FRNRAP. The CDR3 is made up of 13 amino acids. The CDR3 reads CASGLSVLLDGFF. In DNA, the CDR3 is TGTGCTAGTGGTTTATCGGTATTGCTTGACGGGTTCTTC.

The chain combines TRBV29-1 with TRBJ2-3, with D perhaps TRBD2 (5 bases). Germline CDR1 is SQVTM and CDR2 is ANQGSEA. V was pared by 3 bases and J by 3 bases, with 10 bases between. The CDR3 is 13 amino acids. The CDR3 DNA reads as TGCAGCGTTGACGGCGGGTTGACAGATACGCAGTATTTT. Translating gives CSVDGGLTDTQYF.

The V call is TRBV9, the J call TRBJ2-3; no reliable D call. Per the germline V gene, CDR1 is SGDLS and CDR2 is YYNGEE. The CDR3 contains 17 residues. Trimming cost V 0 bases and J 0 bases, with 14 bases left between them. Written as DNA, the CDR3 is TGTGCCAGCAGCGTAGAAGATGGAGAATCTAGCACAGATACGCAGTATTTT. Residues: CASSVEDGESSTDTQYF.

This clone was found a few times. The chain couples TRBV5-6 to TRBJ2-1; D is unclear. Trimming stripped 0 bases from V and 3 bases from J, with 7 bases between. The CDR3 is made up of 14 amino acids. The germline gives CDR1 SGHDT, CDR2 YYEEEE. The CDR3: CASSLGQYYNEQFF. The CDR3 DNA is TGTGCCAGCAGCTTGGGGCAATACTACAATGAGCAGTTCTTC.

In its sample, this clone ranks as medium-sized. J is TRBJ1-1 and V is TRBV5-1; D is uncertain. CDR1 is SGHRS and CDR2 is YFSETQ in the germline V gene. The V and J ends lost 0 bases and 4 bases respectively, with 10 bases between them. The CDR3 consists of 14 residues. Here the CDR3 DNA reads TGCGCCAGCAGCTTGGAGGTGTCAGGCACTGAAGCTTTCTTT. It translates to CASSLEVSGTEAFF.

This clone showed up just a few times. This chain's CDR3 is CASSPSGGSNYEQYF. Written as DNA, the CDR3 is TGTGCCAGCAGTCCCTCGGGGGGGAGTAACTACGAGCAGTACTTC. V and J are TRBV27 and TRBJ2-7, with 8 bases identical to TRBD2. The CDR3 spans 15 residues. From germline, CDR1 is MNHEY and CDR2 SMNVEV (reference sequence). The V gene end was trimmed by 5 bases and the J gene end by 3 bases; junction bases not matched to a gene: 9.

Remarks on this clone: At the DNA level, this CDR3 is encoded by other sequences in the same sample as well. The chain recombines TRBV18 with TRBJ2-7; 13 bases match TRBD2. Per germline, CDR1 KGHSH and CDR2 LQKENI. The CDR3 consists of 18 residues. V lost 6 bases to trimming and J lost 4 bases; unmatched junction nucleotides: 15. For the CDR3, the DNA is TGTGCCAGCTCTTACGGAGGACTAGCGGGGGATGGCCGGTACGAGCAGTACTTC. It specifies CASSYGGLAGDGRYEQYF.